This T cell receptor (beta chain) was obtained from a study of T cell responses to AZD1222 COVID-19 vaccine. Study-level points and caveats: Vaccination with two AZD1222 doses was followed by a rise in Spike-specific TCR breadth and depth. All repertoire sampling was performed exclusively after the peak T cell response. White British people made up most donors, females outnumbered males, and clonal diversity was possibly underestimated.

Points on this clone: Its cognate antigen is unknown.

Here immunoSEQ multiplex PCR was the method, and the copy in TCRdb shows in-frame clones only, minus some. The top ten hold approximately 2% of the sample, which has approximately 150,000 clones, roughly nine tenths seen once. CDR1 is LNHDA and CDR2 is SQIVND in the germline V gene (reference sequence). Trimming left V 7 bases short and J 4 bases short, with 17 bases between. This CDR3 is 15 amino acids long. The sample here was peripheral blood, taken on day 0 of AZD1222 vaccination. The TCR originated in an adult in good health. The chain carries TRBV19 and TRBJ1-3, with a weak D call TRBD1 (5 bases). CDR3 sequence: CASIGNGASGNTIYF. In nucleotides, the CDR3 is TGTGCCAGTATCGGTAACGGGGCATCCGGAAACACCATATATTTT.